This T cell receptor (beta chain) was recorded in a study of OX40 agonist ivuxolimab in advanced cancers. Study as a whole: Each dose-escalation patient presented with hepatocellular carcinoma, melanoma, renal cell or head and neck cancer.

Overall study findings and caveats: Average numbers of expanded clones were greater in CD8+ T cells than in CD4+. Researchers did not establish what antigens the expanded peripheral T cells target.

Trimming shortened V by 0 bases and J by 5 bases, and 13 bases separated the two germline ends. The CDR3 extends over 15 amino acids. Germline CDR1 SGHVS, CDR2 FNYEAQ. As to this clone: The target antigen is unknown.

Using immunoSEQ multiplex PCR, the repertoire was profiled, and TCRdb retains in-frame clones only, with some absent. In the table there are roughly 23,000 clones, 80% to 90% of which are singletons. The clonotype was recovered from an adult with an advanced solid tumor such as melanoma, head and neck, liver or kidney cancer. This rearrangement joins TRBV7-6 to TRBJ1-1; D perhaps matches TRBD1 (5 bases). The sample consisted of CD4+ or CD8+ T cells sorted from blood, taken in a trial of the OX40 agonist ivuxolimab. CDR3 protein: CASSLAAGRRTEAFF. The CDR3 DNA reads TGTGCCAGCAGCTTAGCTGCAGGGAGGCGGACTGAAGCTTTCTTT.